The present T cell receptor beta chain was sequenced within a study of blood T cell repertoires in COVID-19. Study details: PBMCs, B-cell-depleted T cells, or T cells were the source of the cDNA or gDNA that made up the material.

Seattle-derived patients entered the study during active infection and were followed longitudinally. As processed by the authors: Amplification from reference gene primers served as the basis for estimated nucleated cell counts. TCRdb's copy holds only in-frame clones and misses some; the assay was immunoSEQ multiplex PCR. V and J calls and clone size are copied from that table; D and trimming were computed from the DNA. The repertoire holds some 100,000 clones, with 74% as singletons. This CDR3 is 14 amino acids long. CDR1 and CDR2 from the germline V gene are SGHTA and FQGNSA. Unmatched junction bases numbered 8, after V lost 5 bases and J lost 5 bases.

The sequence came from a man aged 70 or older with COVID-19, enrolled during active disease. This rearrangement joins TRBV7-2 to TRBJ1-1; TRBD1 matches 7 bases. Sequencing input: peripheral blood. The CDR3 DNA reads as TGTGCCAGCAGCCTGACAGGGATGTTTACTGAAGCTTTCTTT. This translates into CASSLTGMFTEAFF.